The 11 T cell receptor beta chains listed next were all sequenced from one sample in a study of blood T cell repertoires in COVID-19. Repertoires were generated with immunoSEQ multiplex PCR, while TCRdb's copy carries only in-frame clones and drops some. The sample has around 98,000 clones, around 84% seen once; the top ten hold approximately 15%. Sequencing input: peripheral blood. All receptors come from a woman in her fifties or sixties with acute or convalescent COVID-19.

This clone has just a few counts. The rearrangement links TRBV5-3 to TRBJ2-3; D might be TRBD1 (6 bases). TRBV5-3 is known as an ORF, though its function is uncertain. V was pared by 5 bases and J by 0 bases, with 13 bases between. The CDR3 is 15 amino acids. CDR3 bases: TGTGCCAGAAGGTTGCCCAGGGGTAGCACAGATACGCAGTATTTT. It codes for CARRLPRGSTDTQYF.

The rearrangement links TRBV20-1 to TRBJ2-3; TRBD2 might be the D (6 bases). This CDR3 is 17 amino acids long. In germline, CDR1 is DFQATT, CDR2 SNEGSKA (reference sequence). V dropped 3 bases and J dropped 0 bases, with 19 bases sitting between them. The CDR3 nucleotides read TGCAGTGCTAGTTCTAATGGGGGGTGGGGCAGCACAGATACGCAGTATTTT. Translated: CSASSNGGWGSTDTQYF.

This chain joins TRBV6-5 and TRBJ1-2; 12 positions match TRBD1. The CDR3 totals 14 residues. Germline CDR1 MNHEY, CDR2 SVGAGI. The V and J ends lost 6 bases and 7 bases, in that order; junction bases with no gene match: 6. CDR3 sequence: CASRGDRGPLGYTF. The CDR3 DNA reads TGTGCCAGCAGAGGGGACAGGGGGCCCCTTGGCTACACCTTC.

The CDR3 here is CASSQGWAVQETQYF. The CDR3 DNA sequence: TGCGCCAGCAGCCAAGGCTGGGCAGTCCAAGAGACCCAGTACTTC. V and J are TRBV4-3 and TRBJ2-5, with D unresolved. This CDR3 is built from 15 residues. CDR1 and CDR2 from the germline V gene are LGHNA and YSLEER. The V and J ends lost 1 base and 1 base respectively, with 10 bases between them.

V gene TRBV6-5 combines with J gene TRBJ1-2; TRBD1 matches 7 bases. This CDR3 has 12 amino acids. J was trimmed by 8 bases and V by 5 bases; bases with no gene match: 5. From germline, CDR1 is MNHEY and CDR2 SVGAGI. The CDR3 DNA reads TGTGCCAGCAGTCCGCGACAGGGCGGCTACACCTTC. It encodes CASSPRQGGYTF.

This clone was recorded once. The J gene is TRBJ1-1, the V gene TRBV5-1, with 12 bases matching TRBD1. The trim removed 3 bases at V and 5 bases at J, leaving 8 bases unmatched. Germline V lookup: CDR1 SGHRS, CDR2 YFSETQ. The CDR3 has 16 residues. This CDR3 reads CASSSGQGAMRTEAFF. The CDR3, as DNA: TGCGCCAGCAGCTCGGGACAGGGGGCAATGAGGACTGAAGCTTTCTTT.

This clone appeared a single time. The rearrangement uses TRBV6-5 and TRBJ2-7; 8 bases agree with TRBD2. The germline CDR1 and CDR2 sequences are MNHEY and SVGAGI. V was pared by 5 bases and J by 6 bases, with 12 bases of the junction left unmatched. The CDR3 totals 15 residues. CDR3 nucleotide sequence: TGTGCCAGCAGTCGCCAGCTTGGAGCGGGGGTCGAGCAGTACTTC. Translated, it gives CASSRQLGAGVEQYF.

V and J are TRBV3-1 (or the pseudogene TRBV3-2) and TRBJ2-7; 10 nucleotides align to TRBD1. V trimming: 4 bases; J trimming: 3 bases; junction bases outside the gene matches: 3. Looked up from germline, CDR1 is LGHDT and CDR2 is YNNKEL (reference sequence). The CDR3 is made up of 14 amino acids. CDR3 region: CASSLRDRGYEQYF. CDR3 sequence (DNA): TGTGCCAGCAGCCTCCGGGACAGGGGCTACGAGCAGTACTTC.

J is TRBJ2-3 and V is TRBV7-9, with 7 positions matching TRBD1. The V gene end was trimmed by 5 bases and the J gene end by 5 bases; junction bases not matched to a gene: 7. The CDR3 is made up of 14 amino acids. The germline V gene encodes CDR1 SEHNR and CDR2 FQNEAQ (reference sequence). DNA of the CDR3: TGTGCCAGCAGCCGGCAAGGGGGCAAAGATACGCAGTATTTT. This gives the protein CASSRQGGKDTQYF.

The DNA of the CDR3 is TGTGCCAGCAGTTACACAGGCAATCTAGCCAAAAACATTCAGTACTTC. Its translation: CASSYTGNLAKNIQYF. The chain has TRBV27 and TRBJ2-4; possible D gene TRBD1, 5 bases. The V and J ends lost 4 bases and 0 bases respectively, with 13 bases between them. This CDR3 is built from 16 residues. The germline gives CDR1 MNHEY, CDR2 SMNVEV (reference sequence).

This chain uses TRBV5-1 with TRBJ2-1, with D maybe TRBD2 (6 bases). Trimming removed 2 bases from V and 8 bases from J, with 17 bases in between. Germline V gene sequence: CDR1 SGHRS, CDR2 YFSETQ. CDR3 length: 15 amino acids. The CDR3 bases are TGCGCCAGCAGCTTAATCCGGGGAGGTCGCGATGAGCAGTTCTTC. Translated, it gives CASSLIRGGRDEQFF.